This record concerns one TCR beta chain sequence. Its antigen is currently unknown. The source of the sample is a study of spatial heterogeneity in lung cancer. General observations from the study: Sequencing reached an estimated coverage of tumor T cells that was only about 7% for alpha chains and approximately 13% for beta chains. For expanded intratumoral alpha and beta TCRs, counts tracked tumor mutation counts.

Deletions cut 0 bases from V and 3 bases from J, with 16 bases between. This CDR3 contains 17 residues. Germline V lookup: CDR1 SGDLS, CDR2 YYNGEE. Time point noted: sample taken at primary tumor resection. Whole RNA came from tumor, nontumor lung or frozen PBMC and was sequenced without being sorted. Unique molecular identifiers, one per molecule, were present on every TCR cDNA molecule. TCRdb ran MiXCR on the 5' RACE reads and lists one entry per CDR3 protein. The top ten clones hold 10% to 13% of a sample with several thousand distinct CDR3 sequences, around a tenth of them seen once. Source: lung tumor tissue, taken at surgery. The chain joins TRBV9 to TRBJ2-1, with D possibly being TRBD2 (6 bases). This TCR was sampled from a female donor with early-stage non-small cell lung cancer. CDR3 coding DNA: TGTGCCAGCAGCGTAGAATCTGGTGGCGGGATCTACAATGAGCAGTTCTTC. It encodes CASSVESGGGIYNEQFF.